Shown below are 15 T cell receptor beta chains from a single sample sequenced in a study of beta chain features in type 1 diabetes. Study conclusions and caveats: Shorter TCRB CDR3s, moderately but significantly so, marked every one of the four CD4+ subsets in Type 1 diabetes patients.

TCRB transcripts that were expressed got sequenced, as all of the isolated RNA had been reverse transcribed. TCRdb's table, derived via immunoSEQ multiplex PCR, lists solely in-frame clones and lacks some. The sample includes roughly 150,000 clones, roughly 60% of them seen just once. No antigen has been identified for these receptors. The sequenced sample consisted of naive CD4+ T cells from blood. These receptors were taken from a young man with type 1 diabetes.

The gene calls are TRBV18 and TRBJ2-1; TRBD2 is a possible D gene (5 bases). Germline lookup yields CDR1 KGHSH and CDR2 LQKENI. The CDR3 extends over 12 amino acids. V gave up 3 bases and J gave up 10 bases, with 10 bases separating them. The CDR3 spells CASSPSAGEQFF. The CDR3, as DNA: TGTGCCAGCTCACCTTCCGCGGGCGAGCAGTTCTTC.

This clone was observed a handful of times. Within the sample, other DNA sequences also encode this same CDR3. CDR3 protein: CASSSSSYEQYF. The CDR3 DNA is TGTGCCAGCAGCTCTTCATCGTACGAGCAGTACTTC. The V and J genes are TRBV7-9 and TRBJ2-7; D remains unclear. This CDR3 has 12 residues. Germline-derived CDR1 and CDR2 are SEHNR and FQNEAQ (reference sequence). V was pared by 4 bases and J by 4 bases, with 8 bases between.

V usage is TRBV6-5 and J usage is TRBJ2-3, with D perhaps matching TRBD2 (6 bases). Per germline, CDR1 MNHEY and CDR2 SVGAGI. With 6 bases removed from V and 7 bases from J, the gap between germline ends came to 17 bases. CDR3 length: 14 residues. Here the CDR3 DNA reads TGTGCCAGCAGGCGGGGACGAAACGCATATACGCAGTATTTT. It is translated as CASRRGRNAYTQYF.

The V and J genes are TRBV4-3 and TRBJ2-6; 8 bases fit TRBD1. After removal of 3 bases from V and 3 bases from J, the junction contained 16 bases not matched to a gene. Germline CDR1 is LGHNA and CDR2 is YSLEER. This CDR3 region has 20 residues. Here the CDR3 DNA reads TGCGCCAGCAGCCAGGAACATTCAGGGGGCGCACGGTTTGGGGCCAACGTCCTGACTTTC. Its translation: CASSQEHSGGARFGANVLTF.

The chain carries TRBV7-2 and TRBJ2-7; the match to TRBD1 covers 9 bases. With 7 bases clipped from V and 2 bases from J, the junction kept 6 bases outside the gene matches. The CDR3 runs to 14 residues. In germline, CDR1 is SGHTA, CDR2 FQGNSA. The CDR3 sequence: CASTMRTGAYEQYF. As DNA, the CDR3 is TGTGCCAGCACCATGCGGACAGGGGCCTACGAGCAGTACTTC.

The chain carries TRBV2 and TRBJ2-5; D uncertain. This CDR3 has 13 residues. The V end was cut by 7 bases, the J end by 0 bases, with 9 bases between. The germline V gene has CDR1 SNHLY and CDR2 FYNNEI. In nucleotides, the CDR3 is TGTGCCAGCAACTGGCAGGACCAAGAGACCCAGTACTTC. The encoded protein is CASNWQDQETQYF.

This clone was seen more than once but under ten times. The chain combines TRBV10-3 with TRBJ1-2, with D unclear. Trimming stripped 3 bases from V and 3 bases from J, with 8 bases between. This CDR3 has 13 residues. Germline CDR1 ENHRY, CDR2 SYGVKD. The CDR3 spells CAISDSVHYGYTF. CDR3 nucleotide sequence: TGTGCCATCAGTGACTCCGTTCACTATGGCTACACCTTC.

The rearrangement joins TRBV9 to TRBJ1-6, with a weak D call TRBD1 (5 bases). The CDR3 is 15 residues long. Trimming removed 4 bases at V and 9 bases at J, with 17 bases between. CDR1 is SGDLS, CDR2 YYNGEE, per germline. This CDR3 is CASSSGGGRGSPLHF. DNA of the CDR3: TGTGCCAGCAGCTCTGGCGGGGGTCGGGGTTCACCCCTCCACTTT.

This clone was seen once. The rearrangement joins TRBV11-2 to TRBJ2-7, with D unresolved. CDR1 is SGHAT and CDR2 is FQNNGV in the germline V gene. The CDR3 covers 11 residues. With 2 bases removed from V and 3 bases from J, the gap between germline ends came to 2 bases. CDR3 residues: CASSLYYEQYF. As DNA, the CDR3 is TGTGCCAGCAGCTTATACTACGAGCAGTACTTC.

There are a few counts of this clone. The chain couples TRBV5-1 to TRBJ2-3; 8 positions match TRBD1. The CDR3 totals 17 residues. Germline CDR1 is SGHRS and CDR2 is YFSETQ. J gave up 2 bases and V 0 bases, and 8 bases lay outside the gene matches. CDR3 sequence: CASSLALAGGVTDTQYF. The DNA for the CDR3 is TGCGCCAGCAGCTTGGCCCTGGCAGGGGGCGTCACAGATACGCAGTATTTT.

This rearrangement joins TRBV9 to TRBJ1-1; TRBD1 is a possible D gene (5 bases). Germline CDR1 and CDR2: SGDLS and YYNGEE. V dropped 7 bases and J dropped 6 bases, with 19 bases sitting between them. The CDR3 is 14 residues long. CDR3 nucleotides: TGTGCCAGCTCTAAAGCAGGGTTTACAGCTGAAGCTTTCTTT. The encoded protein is CASSKAGFTAEAFF.

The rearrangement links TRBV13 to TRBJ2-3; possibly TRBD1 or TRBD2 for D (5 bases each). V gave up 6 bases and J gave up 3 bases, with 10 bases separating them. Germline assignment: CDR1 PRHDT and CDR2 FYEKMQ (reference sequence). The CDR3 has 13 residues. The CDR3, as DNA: TGTGCCAGCAGACCTGGGGGAACAGATACGCAGTATTTT. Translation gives CASRPGGTDTQYF.

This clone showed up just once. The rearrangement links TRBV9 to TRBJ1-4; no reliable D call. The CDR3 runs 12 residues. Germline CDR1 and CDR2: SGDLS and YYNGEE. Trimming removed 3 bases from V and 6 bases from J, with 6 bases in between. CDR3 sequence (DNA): TGTGCCAGCAGCGCCCTCGATGAAAAACTGTTTTTT. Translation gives CASSALDEKLFF.

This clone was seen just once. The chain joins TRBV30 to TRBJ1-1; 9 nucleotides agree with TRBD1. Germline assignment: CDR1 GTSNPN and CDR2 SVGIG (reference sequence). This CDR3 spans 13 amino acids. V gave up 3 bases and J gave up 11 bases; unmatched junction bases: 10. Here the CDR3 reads CAWSEGQGQEAFF. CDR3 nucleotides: TGTGCCTGGAGCGAAGGACAGGGGCAAGAGGCTTTCTTT. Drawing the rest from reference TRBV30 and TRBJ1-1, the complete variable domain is SQTIHQWPATLVQPVGSPLSLECTVEGTSNPNLYWYRQAAGRGLQLLFYSVGIGQISSEVPQNLSASRPQDRQFILSSKKLLLSDSGFYLCAWSEGQGQEAFFGQGTRLTVV.

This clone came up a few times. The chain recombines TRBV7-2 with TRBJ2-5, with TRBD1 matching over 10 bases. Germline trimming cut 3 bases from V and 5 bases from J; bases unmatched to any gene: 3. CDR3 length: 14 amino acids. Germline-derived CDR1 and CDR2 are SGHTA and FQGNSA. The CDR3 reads CASSFRDRGETQYF. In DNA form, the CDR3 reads TGTGCCAGCAGCTTCCGGGACAGGGGTGAGACCCAGTACTTC.